The present T cell receptor beta chain was sequenced within a study of blood T cell repertoires in COVID-19. This clone was seen a single time. Germline CDR1 and CDR2: LNHDA and SQIVND (reference sequence). The CDR3 has 13 amino acids. Trimming pared 6 bases from V and 11 bases from J, leaving 14 bases between. Assay: immunoSEQ multiplex PCR; the TCRdb copy retains only in-frame clones and omits some. The table lists under 250,000 clones, about 83% of them singletons. Sequencing input: PBMCs or T cells enriched from blood (not recorded which). The sequence derives from a woman in her forties or fifties who had been exposed to COVID-19. The chain uses TRBV19 and TRBJ1-6, with a weak D call TRBD1 (5 bases). The CDR3 region is CASREGGDPPLHF. The CDR3 DNA reads as TGTGCCAGTAGGGAGGGAGGGGATCCACCCCTCCACTTT.